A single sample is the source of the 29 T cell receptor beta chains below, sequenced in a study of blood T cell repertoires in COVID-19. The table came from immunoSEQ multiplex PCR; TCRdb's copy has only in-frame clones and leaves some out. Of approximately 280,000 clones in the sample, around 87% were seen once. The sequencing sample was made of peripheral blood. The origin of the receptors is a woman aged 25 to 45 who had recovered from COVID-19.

CDR3 sequence: CASVGLPTNYGYTF. Here the CDR3 DNA reads TGTGCCAGCGTGGGACTGCCGACTAACTATGGCTACACCTTC. The genes are TRBV2 and TRBJ1-2; possible D gene TRBD1, 5 bases. This CDR3 spans 14 amino acids. Trimming pared 8 bases from V and 0 bases from J, leaving 13 bases between. Germline V gene sequence: CDR1 SNHLY, CDR2 FYNNEI.

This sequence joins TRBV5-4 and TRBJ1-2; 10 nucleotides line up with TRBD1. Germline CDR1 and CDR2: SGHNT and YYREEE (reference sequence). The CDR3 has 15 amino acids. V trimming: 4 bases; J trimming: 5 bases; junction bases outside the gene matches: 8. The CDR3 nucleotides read TGTGCCAGCAGCCTCTTGACAGGGGGCGCATATGGCTACACCTTC. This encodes CASSLLTGGAYGYTF.

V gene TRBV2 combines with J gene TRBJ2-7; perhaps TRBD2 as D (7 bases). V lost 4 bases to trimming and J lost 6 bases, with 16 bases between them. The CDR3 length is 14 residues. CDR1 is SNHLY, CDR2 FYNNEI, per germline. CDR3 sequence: CASSVRGAGSEQYF. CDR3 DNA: TGTGCCAGCAGTGTCCGGGGGGCTGGGAGCGAGCAGTACTTC.

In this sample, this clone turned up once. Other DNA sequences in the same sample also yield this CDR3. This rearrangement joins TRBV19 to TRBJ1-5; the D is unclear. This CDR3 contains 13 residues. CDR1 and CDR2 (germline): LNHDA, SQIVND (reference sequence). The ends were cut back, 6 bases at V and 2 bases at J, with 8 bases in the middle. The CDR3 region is CASRTGGNQPQHF. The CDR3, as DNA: TGTGCCAGTAGGACGGGAGGCAATCAGCCCCAGCATTTT.

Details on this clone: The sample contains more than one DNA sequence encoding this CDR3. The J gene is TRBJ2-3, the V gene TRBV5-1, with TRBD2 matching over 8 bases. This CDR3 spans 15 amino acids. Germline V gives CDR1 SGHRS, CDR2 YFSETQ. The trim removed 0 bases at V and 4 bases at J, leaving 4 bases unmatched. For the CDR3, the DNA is TGCGCCAGCAGCTTGGGTACGGGAGGGGCAGATACGCAGTATTTT. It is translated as CASSLGTGGADTQYF. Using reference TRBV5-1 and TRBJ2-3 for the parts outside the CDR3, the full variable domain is KAGVTQTPRYLIKTRGQQVTLSCSPISGHRSVSWYQQTPGQGLQFLFEYFSETQRNKGNFPGRFSGRQFSNSRSEMNVSTLELGDSALYLCASSLGTGGADTQYFGPGTRLTVL.

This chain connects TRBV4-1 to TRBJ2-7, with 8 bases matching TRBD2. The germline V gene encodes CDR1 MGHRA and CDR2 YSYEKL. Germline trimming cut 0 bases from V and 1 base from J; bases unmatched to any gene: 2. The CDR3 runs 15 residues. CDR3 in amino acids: CASSQDIAGSYEQYF. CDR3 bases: TGCGCCAGCAGCCAAGACATAGCGGGGTCCTACGAGCAGTACTTC.

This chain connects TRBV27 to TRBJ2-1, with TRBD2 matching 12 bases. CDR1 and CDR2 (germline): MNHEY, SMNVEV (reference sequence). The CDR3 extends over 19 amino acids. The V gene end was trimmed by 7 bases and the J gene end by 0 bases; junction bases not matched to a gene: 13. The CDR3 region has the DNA TGTGCCAGCATACCCCAAGGGACTAGCGGGCGAAGCTCCTACAATGAGCAGTTCTTC. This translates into CASIPQGTSGRSSYNEQFF.

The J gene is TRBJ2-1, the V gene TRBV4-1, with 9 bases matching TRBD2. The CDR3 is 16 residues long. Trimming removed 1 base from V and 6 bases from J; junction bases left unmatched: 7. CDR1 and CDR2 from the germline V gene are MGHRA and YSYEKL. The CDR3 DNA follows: TGCGCCAGCAGCCAAGTGGTAGCGGGAGAGGGCAATGAGCAGTTCTTC. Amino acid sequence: CASSQVVAGEGNEQFF.

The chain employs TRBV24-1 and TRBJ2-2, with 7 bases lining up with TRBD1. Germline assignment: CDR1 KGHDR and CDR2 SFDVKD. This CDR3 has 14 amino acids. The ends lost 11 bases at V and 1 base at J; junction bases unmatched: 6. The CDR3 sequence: CAIDAGGNTGELFF. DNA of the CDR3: TGTGCCATCGACGCAGGGGGGAACACCGGGGAGCTGTTTTTT.

This CDR3 is CASSLDRRSSGNTIYF. The CDR3 DNA follows: TGTGCCAGCAGCTTAGATCGTCGGAGCTCTGGAAACACCATATATTTT. The gene calls are TRBV11-1 and TRBJ1-3; D is unclear. The CDR3 loop spans 16 amino acids. CDR1 and CDR2 from the germline V gene are SGHAT and FQDESV (reference sequence). Trimming took off 1 base at V and 0 bases at J, with 10 bases between the two ends.

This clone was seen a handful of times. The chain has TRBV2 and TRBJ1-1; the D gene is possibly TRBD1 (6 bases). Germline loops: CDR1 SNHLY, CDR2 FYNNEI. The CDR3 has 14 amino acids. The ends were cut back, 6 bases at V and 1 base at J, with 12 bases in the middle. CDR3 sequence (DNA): TGTGCCAGCAGATCGGACAGTAAGAACACTGAAGCTTTCTTT. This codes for CASRSDSKNTEAFF. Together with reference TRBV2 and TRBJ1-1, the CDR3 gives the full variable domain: EPEVTQTPSHQVTQMGQEVILRCVPISNHLYFYWYRQILGQKVEFLVSFYNNEISEKSEIFDDQFSVERPDGSNFTLKIRSTKLEDSAMYFCASRSDSKNTEAFFGQGTRLTVV.

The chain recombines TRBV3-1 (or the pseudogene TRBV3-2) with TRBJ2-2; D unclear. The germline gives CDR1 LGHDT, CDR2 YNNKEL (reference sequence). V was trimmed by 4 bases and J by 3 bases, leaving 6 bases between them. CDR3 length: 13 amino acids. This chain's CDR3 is CASSPIYTGELFF. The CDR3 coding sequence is TGTGCCAGCAGCCCAATTTACACCGGGGAGCTGTTTTTT.

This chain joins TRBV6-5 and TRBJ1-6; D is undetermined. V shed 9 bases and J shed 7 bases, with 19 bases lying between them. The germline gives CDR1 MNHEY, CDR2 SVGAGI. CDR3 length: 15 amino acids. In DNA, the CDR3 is TGTGCCAGTACCATAACACCGGAGAGGAATTCACCCCTCCACTTT. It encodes CASTITPERNSPLHF.

In DNA, the CDR3 is TGTGCCAAGCACAGGGAGGGGGAGACCCAGTACTTC. It yields the protein CAKHREGETQYF. The V call is TRBV2, the J call TRBJ2-5; a weak D match, TRBD2 (7 bases). There are 12 residues in the CDR3. With 10 bases removed from V and 5 bases from J, the gap between germline ends came to 14 bases. The V gene's germline CDR1 is SNHLY and CDR2 FYNNEI.

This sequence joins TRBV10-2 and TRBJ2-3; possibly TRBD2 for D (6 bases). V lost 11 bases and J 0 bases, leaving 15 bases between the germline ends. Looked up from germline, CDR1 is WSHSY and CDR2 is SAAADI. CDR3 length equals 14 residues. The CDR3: CAHSGAASTDTQYF. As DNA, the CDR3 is TGCGCCCACTCGGGAGCGGCTAGCACAGATACGCAGTATTTT.

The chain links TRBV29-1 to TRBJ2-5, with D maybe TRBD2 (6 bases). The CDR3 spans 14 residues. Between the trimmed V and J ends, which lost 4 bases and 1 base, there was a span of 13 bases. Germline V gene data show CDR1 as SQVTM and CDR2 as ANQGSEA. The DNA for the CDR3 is TGCAGCGTTGCGGGGGTTTTGTTCCAAGAGACCCAGTACTTC. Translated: CSVAGVLFQETQYF. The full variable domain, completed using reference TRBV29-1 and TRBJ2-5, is SAVISQKPSRDICQRGTSLTIQCQVDSQVTMMFWYRQQPGQSLTLIATANQGSEATYESGFVIDKFPISRPNLTFSTLTVSNMSPEDSSIYLCSVAGVLFQETQYFGPGTRLLVL.

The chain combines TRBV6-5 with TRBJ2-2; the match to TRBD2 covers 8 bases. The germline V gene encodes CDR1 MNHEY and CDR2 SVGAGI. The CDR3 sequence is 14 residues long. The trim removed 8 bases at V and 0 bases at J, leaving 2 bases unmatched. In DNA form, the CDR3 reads TGTGCCAGCGCGGGGGGCACGAACACCGGGGAGCTGTTTTTT. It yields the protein CASAGGTNTGELFF.

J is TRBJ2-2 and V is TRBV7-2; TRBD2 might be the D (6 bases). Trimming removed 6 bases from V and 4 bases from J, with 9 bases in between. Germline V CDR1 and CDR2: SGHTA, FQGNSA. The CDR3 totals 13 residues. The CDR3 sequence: CASRGGTTGELFF. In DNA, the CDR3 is TGTGCCAGCAGGGGGGGTACCACCGGGGAGCTGTTTTTT.

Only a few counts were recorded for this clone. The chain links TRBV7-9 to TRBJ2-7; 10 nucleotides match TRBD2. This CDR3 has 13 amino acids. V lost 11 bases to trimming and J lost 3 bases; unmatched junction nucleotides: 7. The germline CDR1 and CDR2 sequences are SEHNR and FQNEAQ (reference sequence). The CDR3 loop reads CAASGTSDYEQYF. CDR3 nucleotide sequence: TGTGCCGCCTCCGGGACTAGCGACTACGAGCAGTACTTC.

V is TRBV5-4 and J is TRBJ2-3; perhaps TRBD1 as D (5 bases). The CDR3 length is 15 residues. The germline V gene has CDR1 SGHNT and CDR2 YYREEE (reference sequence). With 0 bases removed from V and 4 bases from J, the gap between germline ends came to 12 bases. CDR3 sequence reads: CASSLGTPAADTQYF. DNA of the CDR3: TGTGCCAGCAGCTTGGGGACACCTGCGGCAGATACGCAGTATTTT. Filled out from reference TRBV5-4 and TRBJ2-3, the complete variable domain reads ETGVTQSPTHLIKTRGQQVTLRCSSQSGHNTVSWYQQALGQGPQFIFQYYREEENGRGNFPPRFSGLQFPNYSSELNVNALELDDSALYLCASSLGTPAADTQYFGPGTRLTVL.

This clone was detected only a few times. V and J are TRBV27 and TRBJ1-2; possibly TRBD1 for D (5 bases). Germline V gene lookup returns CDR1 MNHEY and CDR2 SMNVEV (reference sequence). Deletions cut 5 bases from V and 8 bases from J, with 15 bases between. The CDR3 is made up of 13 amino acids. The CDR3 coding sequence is TGTGCCAGCAGTCACCGGGGGGGGGACGGCTACACCTTC. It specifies CASSHRGGDGYTF.

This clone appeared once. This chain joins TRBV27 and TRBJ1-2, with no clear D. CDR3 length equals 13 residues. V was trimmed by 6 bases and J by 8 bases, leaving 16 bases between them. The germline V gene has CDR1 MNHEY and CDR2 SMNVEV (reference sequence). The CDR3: CASRPLLEEGYTF. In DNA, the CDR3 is TGTGCCAGCAGACCCTTATTGGAGGAGGGCTACACCTTC.

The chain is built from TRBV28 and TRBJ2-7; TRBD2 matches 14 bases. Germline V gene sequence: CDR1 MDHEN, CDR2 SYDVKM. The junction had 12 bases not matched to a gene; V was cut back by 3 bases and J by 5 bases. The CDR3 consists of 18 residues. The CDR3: CASSFPLGLAGAGHEQYF. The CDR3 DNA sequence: TGTGCCAGCAGTTTCCCCCTGGGACTAGCGGGAGCGGGCCACGAGCAGTACTTC.

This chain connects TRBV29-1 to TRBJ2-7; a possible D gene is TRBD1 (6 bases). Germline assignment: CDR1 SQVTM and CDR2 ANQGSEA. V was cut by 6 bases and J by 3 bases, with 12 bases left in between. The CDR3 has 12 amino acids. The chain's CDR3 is CSVGQSVYEQYF. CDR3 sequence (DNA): TGCAGCGTCGGACAGAGCGTCTACGAGCAGTACTTC.

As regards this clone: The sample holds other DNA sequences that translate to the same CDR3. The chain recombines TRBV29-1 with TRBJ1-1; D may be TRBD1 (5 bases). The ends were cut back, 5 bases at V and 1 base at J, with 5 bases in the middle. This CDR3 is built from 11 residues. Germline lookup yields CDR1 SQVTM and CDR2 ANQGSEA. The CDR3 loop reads CSVTGNTEAFF. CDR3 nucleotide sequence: TGCAGCGTTACAGGGAACACTGAAGCTTTCTTT.

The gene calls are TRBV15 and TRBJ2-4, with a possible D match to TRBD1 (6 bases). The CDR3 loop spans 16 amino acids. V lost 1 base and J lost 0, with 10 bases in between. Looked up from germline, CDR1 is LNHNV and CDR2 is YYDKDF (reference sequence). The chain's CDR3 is CATSRGGTIAKNIQYF. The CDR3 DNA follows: TGTGCCACCAGCAGAGGAGGGACAATAGCCAAAAACATTCAGTACTTC.

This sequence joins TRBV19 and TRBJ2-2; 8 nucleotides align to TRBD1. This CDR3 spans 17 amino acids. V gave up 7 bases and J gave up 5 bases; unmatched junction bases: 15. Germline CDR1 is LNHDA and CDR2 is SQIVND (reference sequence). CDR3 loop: CASISVRGQGRTGELFF. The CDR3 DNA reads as TGTGCCAGTATTTCTGTAAGAGGACAGGGCAGGACCGGGGAGCTGTTTTTT.

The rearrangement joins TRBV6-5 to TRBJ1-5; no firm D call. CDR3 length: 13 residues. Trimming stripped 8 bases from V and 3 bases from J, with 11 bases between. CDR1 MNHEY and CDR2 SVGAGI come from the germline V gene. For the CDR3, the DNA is TGTGCCAGCCAGGCGTACGACAATCAGCCCCAGCATTTT. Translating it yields CASQAYDNQPQHF.

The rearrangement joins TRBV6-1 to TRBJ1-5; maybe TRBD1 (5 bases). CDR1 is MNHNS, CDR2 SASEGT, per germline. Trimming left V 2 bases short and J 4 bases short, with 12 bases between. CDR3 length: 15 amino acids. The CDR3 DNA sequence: TGTGCCAGCAGTGAATATAGGGGCTTAAATCAGCCCCAGCATTTT. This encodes CASSEYRGLNQPQHF.